The clone carrying this T cell receptor beta chain was recorded a few times. The data were taken from a study of blood T cell repertoires in COVID-19. On the study more broadly: The study drew acute and convalescent COVID-19 samples from the United States, Italy and Spain.

Original analysis: Reference gene primers were amplified, and this amplification served to estimate nucleated cell counts. The assay was immunoSEQ multiplex PCR, and TCRdb's table has in-frame clones only and misses some. V, J and clone size are taken as reported in that table, and D and trimming were inferred from the DNA itself. Of 80,000 or so clones listed, approximately 78% are singletons. This CDR3 spans 14 amino acids. The V end was cut by 3 bases, the J end by 3 bases, with 15 bases between. Germline V gene lookup returns CDR1 DFQATT and CDR2 SNEGSKA (reference sequence). The sample taken for sequencing was peripheral blood. The TCR originated in a man in his 60s with acute or convalescent COVID-19. The chain joins TRBV20-1 to TRBJ2-7; unclear D gene. The CDR3 sequence is CSASAGTVIYEQYF. The CDR3 DNA sequence: TGCAGTGCTAGTGCAGGCACCGTCATCTACGAGCAGTACTTC.